The clone carrying this T cell receptor (beta chain) was detected only once. Its antigen is not known. CDR3 length: 12 amino acids. CDR1 GTSNPN and CDR2 SVGIG come from the germline V gene (reference sequence). The V end lost 1 base, the J end lost 8 bases, and 8 bases lay between the germline ends. The data were produced by immunoSEQ multiplex PCR, yet TCRdb's version contains in-frame clones alone and is incomplete. The sample lists under 250,000 clones; approximately 82% were seen once. This sample is drawn from a study of cytomegalovirus exposure and HLA in healthy donors. Study-wide points: Whilst most TCR sequences proved rare, a subset of public TCRs occurred across many donors. Subsequent analysis showed first-cohort TCR clusters tending to co-occur in 120 validation repertoires. It was reportedly the case that the classifier diagnosed cytomegalovirus status with high specificity and sensitivity.

This chain joins TRBV30 and TRBJ1-4; D may be TRBD1 (5 bases). This receptor was obtained from a woman younger than 30 in good health and CMV-seronegative. The sample comprised PBMCs. CDR3 region: CAWSGDREKLFF. The CDR3 bases are TGTGCCTGGAGTGGGGACCGGGAAAAACTGTTTTTT.